These 14 T cell receptor beta chains were sequenced from one sample in a study of blood T cells in healthy people across ages. A second 7 to 11 cycle PCR used barcoded and J-beta primers. One entry per CDR3 protein results from TCRdb running MiXCR on the 5' RACE reads. The sample yields roughly 800,000 distinct CDR3 sequences, roughly 60% seen once. The source material was blood. The receptor source for this set is a man aged 30 to 39 in good health.

V and J are TRBV30 and TRBJ1-1; D remains ambiguous. In germline, CDR1 is GTSNPN, CDR2 SVGIG (reference sequence). This CDR3 region has 13 residues. Trimming pared 4 bases from V and 0 bases from J, leaving 9 bases between. CDR3 bases: TGTGCCTGGACTACCACAATGAACACTGAAGCTTTCTTT. Translating it yields CAWTTTMNTEAFF. The full variable domain, with the rest looked up from reference TRBV30 and TRBJ1-1, is SQTIHQWPATLVQPVGSPLSLECTVEGTSNPNLYWYRQAAGRGLQLLFYSVGIGQISSEVPQNLSASRPQDRQFILSSKKLLLSDSGFYLCAWTTTMNTEAFFGQGTRLTVV.

This clonotype was found once. The CDR3 DNA is TGTGCCAGCAGTTACCCCCGGGCGGGTGGGAATCAGCCCCAGCATTTT. It encodes CASSYPRAGGNQPQHF. The V gene is TRBV6-2 or TRBV6-3, the J gene TRBJ1-5; D gene uncertain. CDR1 is MNHEY and CDR2 is SVGEGT in the germline V gene. The V gene lost 2 bases and the J gene lost 4 bases, with 15 bases spanning the gap. This CDR3 contains 16 residues.

This clonotype was counted only a few times. The J gene is TRBJ1-2, the V gene TRBV11-2, with 7 nucleotides matching TRBD1. Trimming took 5 bases from V and 0 from J; bases not matched to a gene: 9. From germline, CDR1 is SGHAT and CDR2 FQNNGV. This CDR3 spans 16 amino acids. Here the CDR3 reads CASSPVGQATNYGYTF. CDR3 in DNA: TGTGCCAGCAGCCCGGTCGGACAGGCCACTAACTATGGCTACACCTTC.

The rearrangement links TRBV12-3 or TRBV12-4 to TRBJ2-3, with D possibly TRBD1 on 5 matching bases. The CDR3 runs 15 residues. V was cut by 6 bases and J by 3 bases, with 16 bases left in between. CDR3 coding DNA: TGTGCCAGCAGCGAACAGGAGCCAACGACAGATACGCAGTATTTT. Amino acid sequence: CASSEQEPTTDTQYF.

The chain is built from TRBV27 and TRBJ1-6, with D perhaps matching TRBD1 (5 bases). Germline-derived CDR1 and CDR2 are MNHEY and SMNVEV (reference sequence). This CDR3 has 13 residues. The V end was cut by 7 bases, the J end by 10 bases, with 14 bases between. CDR3 region: CASTGFPGSPLHF. CDR3 sequence (DNA): TGTGCCAGCACGGGCTTTCCAGGGTCACCCCTCCACTTT.

The chain is built from TRBV4-2 and TRBJ2-3; perhaps D is TRBD1 or TRBD2 (5 bases each). CDR3 size: 15 residues. The germline V gene encodes CDR1 LGHNA and CDR2 YNFKEQ. V was clipped by 4 bases and J by 2 bases, with 13 bases between them. This chain's CDR3 is CASSPISGPTDTQYF. Here the CDR3 DNA reads TGTGCCAGCAGCCCCATATCGGGGCCCACAGATACGCAGTATTTT.

The rearrangement uses TRBV21-1 and TRBJ2-7. TRBV21-1 is listed as a pseudogene. The CDR3 has 22 residues. CDR3 nucleotides: TGTGCCAGCATCAGTCACACCACAGTGCGGTCAAGAACTGGTGGGAGCTCCTACGAGCAGTACTTC. Its translation is CASISHTTVRSRTGGSSYEQYF.

J is TRBJ2-7 and V is TRBV7-2; TRBD1 might be the D (6 bases). V was shortened by 2 bases and J by 1 base, with 12 bases between the two germline ends. The CDR3 has 15 amino acids. Germline CDR1 is SGHTA and CDR2 is FQGNSA. The CDR3 bases are TGTGCCAGCAGCTTAAAAGCAGGGGCTTCCTACGAGCAGTACTTC. This sequence encodes CASSLKAGASYEQYF. The variable domain in full, with the rest retrieved from reference TRBV7-2 and TRBJ2-7, is GAGVSQSPSNKVTEKGKDVELRCDPISGHTALYWYRQSLGQGLEFLIYFQGNSAPDKSGLPSDRFSAERTGGSVSTLTIQRTQQEDSAVYLCASSLKAGASYEQYFGPGTRLTVT.

There are a few counts of this clonotype. This chain joins TRBV4-2 and TRBJ2-1; 8 positions match TRBD2. V was clipped by 3 bases and J by 4 bases; unmatched bases: 11. The germline V gene has CDR1 LGHNA and CDR2 YNFKEQ. The CDR3 runs 17 residues. For the CDR3, the DNA is TGTGCCAGCAGCCAGAACAAAGCGGGAGAATTGTACAATGAGCAGTTCTTC. Its translation is CASSQNKAGELYNEQFF.

This clonotype was seen a handful of times. This chain uses TRBV6-2 or TRBV6-3 with TRBJ2-7; D is ambiguous. V gave up 4 bases and J gave up 5 bases, with 15 bases separating them. The germline V gene has CDR1 MNHEY and CDR2 SVGEGT. This CDR3 is 14 amino acids long. Here the CDR3 reads CASSLKVRVHEQYF. The CDR3 nucleotides are TGTGCCAGCAGTTTGAAGGTACGAGTCCACGAGCAGTACTTC.

The rearrangement joins TRBV5-1 to TRBJ1-2; D is unclear. The CDR3 totals 12 residues. Germline CDR1 SGHRS, CDR2 YFSETQ. Trimming took 0 bases from V and 8 from J, leaving 8 bases between them. The CDR3: CASSLEAVGYTF. DNA for the CDR3: TGCGCCAGCAGCTTGGAAGCAGTCGGCTACACCTTC.

This clonotype was seen ten or more times. This sequence joins TRBV4-2 and TRBJ2-4; D might be TRBD1 (6 bases). CDR3 length: 14 amino acids. The V end was cut by 1 base, the J end by 8 bases, with 12 bases between. Germline V lookup: CDR1 LGHNA, CDR2 YNFKEQ. This chain's CDR3 is CASSQGQAGDIQYF. The CDR3 region has the DNA TGTGCCAGCAGCCAAGGACAGGCCGGGGACATTCAGTACTTC.

The rearrangement uses TRBV6-5 and TRBJ2-1, with D unclear. Germline lookup yields CDR1 MNHEY and CDR2 SVGAGI. This CDR3 has 15 amino acids. Trimming removed 0 bases from V and 6 bases from J, with 12 bases in between. CDR3 coding DNA: TGTGCCAGCAGTTACTCGAGGCAGTACTTCAATGAGCAGTTCTTC. Its protein product is CASSYSRQYFNEQFF.

The chain combines TRBV6-5 with TRBJ1-1; D is perhaps TRBD1 (5 bases). The CDR3 is 14 amino acids. Germline V gene sequence: CDR1 MNHEY, CDR2 SVGAGI. The V and J ends lost 5 bases and 6 bases respectively, with 16 bases between them. CDR3 amino acids: CASSARQFRAEAFF. CDR3 sequence (DNA): TGTGCCAGCAGTGCCCGACAGTTCCGGGCTGAAGCTTTCTTT.